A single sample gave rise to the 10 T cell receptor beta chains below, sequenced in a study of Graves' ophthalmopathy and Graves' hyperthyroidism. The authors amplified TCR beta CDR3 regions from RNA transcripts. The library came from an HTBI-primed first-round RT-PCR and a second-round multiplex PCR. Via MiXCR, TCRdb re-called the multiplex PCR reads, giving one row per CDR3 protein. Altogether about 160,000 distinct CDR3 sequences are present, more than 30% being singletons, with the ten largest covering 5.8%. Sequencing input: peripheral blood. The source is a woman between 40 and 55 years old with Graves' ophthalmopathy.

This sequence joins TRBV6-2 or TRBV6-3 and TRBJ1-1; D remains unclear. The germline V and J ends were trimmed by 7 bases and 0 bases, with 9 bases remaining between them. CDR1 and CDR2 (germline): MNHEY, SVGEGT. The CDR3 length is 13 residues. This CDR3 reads CASITPMNTEAFF. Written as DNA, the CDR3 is TGTGCCAGCATCACACCCATGAACACTGAAGCTTTCTTT.

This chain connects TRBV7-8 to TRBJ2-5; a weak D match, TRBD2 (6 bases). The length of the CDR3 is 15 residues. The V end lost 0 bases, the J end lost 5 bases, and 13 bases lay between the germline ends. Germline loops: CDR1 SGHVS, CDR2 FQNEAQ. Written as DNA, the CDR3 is TGTGCCAGCAGCTTAGCGGGAGGAAGGGCGGAGACCCAGTACTTC. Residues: CASSLAGGRAETQYF.

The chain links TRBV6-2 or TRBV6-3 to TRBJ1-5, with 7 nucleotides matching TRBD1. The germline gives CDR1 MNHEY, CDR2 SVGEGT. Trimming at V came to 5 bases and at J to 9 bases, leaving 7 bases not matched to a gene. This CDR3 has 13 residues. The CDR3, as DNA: TGTGCCAGCAGTCGGGACAGCGTAGGGCCCCAGCATTTT. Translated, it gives CASSRDSVGPQHF.

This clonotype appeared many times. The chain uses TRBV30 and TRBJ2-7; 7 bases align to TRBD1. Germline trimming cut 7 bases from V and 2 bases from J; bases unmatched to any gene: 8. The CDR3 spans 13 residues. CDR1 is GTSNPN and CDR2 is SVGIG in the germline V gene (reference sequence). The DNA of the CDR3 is TGTGCCTCGGCGACAGGGAAGGCCTACGAGCAGTACTTC. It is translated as CASATGKAYEQYF.

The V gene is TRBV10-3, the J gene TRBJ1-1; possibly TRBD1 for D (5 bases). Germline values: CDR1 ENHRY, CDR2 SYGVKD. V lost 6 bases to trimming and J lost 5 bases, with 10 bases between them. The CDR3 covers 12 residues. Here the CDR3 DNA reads TGTGCCATCAGCGAGCGGGGGACTGAAGCTTTCTTT. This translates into CAISERGTEAFF.

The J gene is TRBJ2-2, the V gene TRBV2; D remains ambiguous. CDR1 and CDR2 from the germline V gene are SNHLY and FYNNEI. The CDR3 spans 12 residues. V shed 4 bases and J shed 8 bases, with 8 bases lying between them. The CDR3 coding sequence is TGTGCCAGCAGTGTTTACGCTGGGGAGCTGTTTTTT. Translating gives CASSVYAGELFF. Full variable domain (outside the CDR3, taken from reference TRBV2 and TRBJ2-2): EPEVTQTPSHQVTQMGQEVILRCVPISNHLYFYWYRQILGQKVEFLVSFYNNEISEKSEIFDDQFSVERPDGSNFTLKIRSTKLEDSAMYFCASSVYAGELFFGEGSRLTVL.

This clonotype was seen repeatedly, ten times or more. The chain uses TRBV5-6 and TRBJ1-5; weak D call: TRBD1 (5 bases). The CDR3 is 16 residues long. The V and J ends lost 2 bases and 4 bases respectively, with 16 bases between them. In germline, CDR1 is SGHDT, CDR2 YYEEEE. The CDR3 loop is CASSFRLGLDNQPQHF. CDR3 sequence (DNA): TGTGCCAGCAGCTTCAGATTGGGACTGGATAATCAGCCCCAGCATTTT.

The CDR3 bases are TGTGCCAGCAGTCCGCTAGAATACGAGCAGTACTTC. It codes for CASSPLEYEQYF. The chain uses TRBV6-2 or TRBV6-3 and TRBJ2-7; D is unclear. Trimming took off 5 bases at V and 4 bases at J, with 9 bases between the two ends. From germline, CDR1 is MNHEY and CDR2 SVGEGT. The length of the CDR3 is 12 residues.

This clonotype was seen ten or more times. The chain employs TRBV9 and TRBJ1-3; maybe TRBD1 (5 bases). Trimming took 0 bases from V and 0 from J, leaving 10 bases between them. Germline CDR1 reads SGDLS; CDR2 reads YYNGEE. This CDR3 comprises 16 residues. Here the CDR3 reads CASSVAYRSSGNTIYF. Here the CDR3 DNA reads TGTGCCAGCAGCGTAGCTTACAGGTCCTCTGGAAACACCATATATTTT.

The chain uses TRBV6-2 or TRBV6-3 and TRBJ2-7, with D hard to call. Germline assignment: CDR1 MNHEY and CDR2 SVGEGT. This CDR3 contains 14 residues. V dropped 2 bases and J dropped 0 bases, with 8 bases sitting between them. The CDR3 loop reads CASSYGSFSYEQYF. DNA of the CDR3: TGTGCCAGCAGTTACGGCTCCTTCTCCTACGAGCAGTACTTC.